This T cell receptor (beta chain) was found in a study of blood T cells in healthy people across ages. Study observations and caveats: It was found that TCR beta diversity correlated strongly with the percentage of naive T cells. With donor CMV status unknown, expanded clonotype changes were possibly confounded. Estimated diversity across one million T cells was deemed an underestimate.

This clonotype was seen a few times. What it recognizes is unknown. Using a J-beta primer mix together with a sample-barcoded 5' primer, a second PCR was run for 7 to 11 cycles. TCRdb re-called the 5' RACE reads through MiXCR, storing one row per CDR3 protein. This table has 700,000 to 800,000 distinct CDR3 sequences, roughly 45% appearing once. The CDR3 has 16 amino acids. The clonotype comes from a woman in her sixties or seventies in good health. The chain joins TRBV21-1 to TRBJ2-1; the table calls TRBD2, which could not be checked here. TRBV21-1 is given as a pseudogene. The sequencing input was blood. The CDR3 DNA sequence: TGTGCCAGCAGCAAAGAAGAACTAGTAGCCTACAATGAGCAGTTCTTC. Residues: CASSKEELVAYNEQFF.